This T cell receptor beta chain was sequenced in a study of T-cell memory formation after mild COVID-19. CDR1 and CDR2 from the germline V gene are MNHEY and SVGAGI. CDR3 length: 16 amino acids. The junction had 8 bases not matched to a gene; V was cut back by 5 bases and J by 7 bases. TCRdb passed the 5' RACE reads through MiXCR, listing each CDR3 protein once. The top ten hold roughly 23% of the sample, which has 340,000 or so distinct CDR3 sequences, under 15% seen once. With respect to this clonotype: Lacking the conserved final phenylalanine or tryptophan, this CDR3 likely reflects a read error.

This sequence originates from a man aged 18-30 years who had mild COVID-19 (a few samples of this study predate the infection). Cell type and time point are not known. The chain links TRBV6-5 to TRBJ2-1; 13 bases align to TRBD2. Sequenced material: PBMCs or a T cell subset sorted from them (not recorded which). The CDR3 DNA is TGTGCCAGCAGTCTGGCGGGACTAGCGGGGTGGAATGAGCAGTTCGTC. Residues: CASSLAGLAGWNEQFV.